Sequencing of this TCR beta chain was carried out in a study of T-cell memory formation after mild COVID-19. TCRdb recomputed calls from the 5' RACE reads with MiXCR, one row per CDR3 protein. The profile shows more than 400,000 distinct CDR3 sequences, about 20% of them singletons. Study-level findings and limits: For second-wave clones that peaked at day 37, SARS-CoV-2 specificity went unverified. Cross-reactive memory seemingly joined, as some responding clones were found in pre-infection memory.

This clonotype was seen more than once but under ten times. Its antigen is unknown. The junction shows a germline mismatch at one end, possibly a read error. The CDR3 sequence is 14 residues long. The germline CDR1 and CDR2 sequences are SSHAT and FNYEAQ (reference sequence). This clonotype originated in an adult woman who had mild COVID-19 (a few samples of this study predate the infection). Cell type and time point are not known. Sequenced material: PBMCs or a T cell subset sorted from them (not recorded which). This rearrangement joins TRBV7-7 to TRBJ2-1; 9 nucleotides line up with TRBD2. CDR3 in DNA: TGTGCTAGCAGCTTGAGCGGGAGGAGCAATGAGCAGTTCTTC. Its protein product is CASSLSGRSNEQFF.